This paragraph covers one TCR beta chain sequence. The data stem from a study of blood T cell repertoires in COVID-19. The overall study: PBMCs, B-cell-depleted T cells, or T cells provided the cDNA or gDNA that made up the material.

As handled by the study authors: Researchers report that nucleated cell counts were estimated from reference gene primer amplification. The protocol was immunoSEQ multiplex PCR, while the TCRdb copy is restricted to in-frame clones and leaves out a portion. That table furnishes V, J and clone size, whereas the DNA furnished D and trimming. The table lists 250,000 to 350,000 clones, roughly 88% of them singletons. The V gene lost 7 bases and the J gene lost 2 bases, with 12 bases spanning the gap. Per the germline V gene, CDR1 is SGHRS and CDR2 is YFSETQ. CDR3 length equals 13 residues. V gene TRBV5-1 combines with J gene TRBJ2-5; possible D gene TRBD2, 6 bases. Specimen: peripheral blood. The clonotype comes from a woman aged 45-65 years with acute or convalescent COVID-19. The CDR3 reads CASGGLRQETQYF. CDR3 DNA sequence: TGCGCCAGCGGGGGACTGCGGCAAGAGACCCAGTACTTC.